This T cell receptor (beta chain) is from a study of T cells in Graves' hyperthyroidism and ophthalmopathy. Background on the study: Peripheral blood was drawn at first diagnosis, prior to all treatment.

Amplification of TCR beta CDR3 regions used RNA as the template. First-round RT-PCR with HTBI primers amplified the TCR CDR3 region. TCRdb analysed the multiplex PCR reads with MiXCR anew, one entry per CDR3 protein. Counted here are 450,000 to 600,000 distinct CDR3 sequences, 20% occurring once; the ten biggest clones make up over 45%. This clonotype was counted at least ten times. Its antigen is still unknown. Regarding the study as a whole: Clonotypes that were expanded in thyroid above 0.001 mostly appeared in blood too. A model using 13 V-J features told ophthalmopathy apart from stable hyperthyroidism.

The ends were cut back, 7 bases at V and 2 bases at J, with 12 bases in the middle. Germline V lookup: CDR1 GTSNPN, CDR2 SVGIG (reference sequence). This CDR3 has 12 amino acids. The specimen was blood. This chain links TRBV30 with TRBJ2-7, with D unclear. This receptor was identified in a man aged 35-49 years with Graves' ophthalmopathy. CDR3 amino acids: CASEGIAYEQYF. The CDR3 DNA reads as TGTGCCTCAGAAGGGATAGCCTACGAGCAGTACTTC.